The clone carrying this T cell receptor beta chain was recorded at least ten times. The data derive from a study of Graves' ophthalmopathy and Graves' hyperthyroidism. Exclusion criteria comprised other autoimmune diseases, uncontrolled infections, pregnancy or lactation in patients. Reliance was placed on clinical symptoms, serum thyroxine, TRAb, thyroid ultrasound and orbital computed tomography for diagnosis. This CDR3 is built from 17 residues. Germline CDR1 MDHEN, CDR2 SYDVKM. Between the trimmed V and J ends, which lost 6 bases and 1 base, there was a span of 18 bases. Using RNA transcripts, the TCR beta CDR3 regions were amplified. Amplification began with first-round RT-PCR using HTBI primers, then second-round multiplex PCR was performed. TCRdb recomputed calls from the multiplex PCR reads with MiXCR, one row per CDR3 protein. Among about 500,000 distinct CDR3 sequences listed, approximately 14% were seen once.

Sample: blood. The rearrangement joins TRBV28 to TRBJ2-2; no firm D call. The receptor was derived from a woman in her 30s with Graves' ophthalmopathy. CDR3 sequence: CASSRTLLKKNTGELFF. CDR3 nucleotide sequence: TGTGCCAGCAGCCGTACCCTACTTAAGAAGAACACCGGGGAGCTGTTTTTT.